This TCR beta chain appears in the sequencing data of a study of T cell responses to AZD1222 COVID-19 vaccine. CDR3 size: 15 residues. Germline-derived CDR1 and CDR2 are LGHNA and YSLEER. Trimming took 0 bases from V and 8 from J, leaving 16 bases between them. Repertoires were generated with immunoSEQ multiplex PCR, while TCRdb's copy carries only in-frame clones and drops some. Of about 62,000 clones listed, roughly 80% were seen once; the top ten hold around 15%. Study outcomes and limitations: Unmutated regions of variants are reportedly targeted by nearly half of spike-specific TCRs.

This clone was recorded at least ten times. Its matching antigen is unknown. The receptor was derived from an adult in good health. The J gene is TRBJ1-2, the V gene TRBV4-3, with a possible D match to TRBD1 (5 bases). Here the sequenced sample was peripheral blood, taken on day 0 of AZD1222 vaccination. The CDR3 loop reads CASSQDLGAVEGYTF. CDR3 DNA sequence: TGCGCCAGCAGCCAAGATCTAGGGGCTGTGGAGGGCTACACCTTC.